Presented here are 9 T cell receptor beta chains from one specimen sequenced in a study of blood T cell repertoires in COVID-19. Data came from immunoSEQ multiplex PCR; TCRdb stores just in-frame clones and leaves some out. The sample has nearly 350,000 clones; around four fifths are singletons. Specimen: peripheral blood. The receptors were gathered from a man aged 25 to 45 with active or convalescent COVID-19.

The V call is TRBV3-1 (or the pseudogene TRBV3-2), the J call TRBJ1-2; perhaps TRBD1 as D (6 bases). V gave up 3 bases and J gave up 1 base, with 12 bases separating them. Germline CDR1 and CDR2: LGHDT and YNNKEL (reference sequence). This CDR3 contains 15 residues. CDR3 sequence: CASSHTDSVNYGYTF. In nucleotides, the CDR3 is TGTGCCAGCAGCCATACGGACAGCGTTAACTATGGCTACACCTTC.

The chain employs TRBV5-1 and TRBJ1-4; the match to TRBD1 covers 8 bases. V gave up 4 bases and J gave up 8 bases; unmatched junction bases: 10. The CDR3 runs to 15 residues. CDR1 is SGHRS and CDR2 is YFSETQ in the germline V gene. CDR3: CASSGMTGVKEKLFF. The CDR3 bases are TGCGCCAGCAGCGGAATGACAGGGGTAAAAGAAAAACTGTTTTTT.

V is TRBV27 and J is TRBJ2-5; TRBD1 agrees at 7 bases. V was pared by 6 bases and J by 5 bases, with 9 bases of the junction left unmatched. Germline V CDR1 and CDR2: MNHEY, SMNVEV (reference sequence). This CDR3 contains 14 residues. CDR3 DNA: TGTGCCAGCAGCAGACAGGGCGATTGGGAGACCCAGTACTTC. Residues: CASSRQGDWETQYF.

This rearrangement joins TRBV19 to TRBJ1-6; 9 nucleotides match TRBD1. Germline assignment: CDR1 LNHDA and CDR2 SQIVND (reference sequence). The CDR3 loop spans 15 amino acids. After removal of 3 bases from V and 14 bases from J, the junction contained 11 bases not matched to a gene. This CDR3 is CASSIAGTGINTLHF. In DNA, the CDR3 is TGTGCCAGTAGTATCGCCGGGACAGGGATCAATACCCTCCACTTT.

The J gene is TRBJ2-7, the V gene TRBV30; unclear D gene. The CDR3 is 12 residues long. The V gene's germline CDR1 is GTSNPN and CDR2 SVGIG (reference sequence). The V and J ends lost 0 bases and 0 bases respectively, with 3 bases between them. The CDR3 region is CAWSVLSYEQYF. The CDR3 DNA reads TGTGCCTGGAGTGTACTCTCCTACGAGCAGTACTTC. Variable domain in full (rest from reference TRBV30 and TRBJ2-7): SQTIHQWPATLVQPVGSPLSLECTVEGTSNPNLYWYRQAAGRGLQLLFYSVGIGQISSEVPQNLSASRPQDRQFILSSKKLLLSDSGFYLCAWSVLSYEQYFGPGTRLTVT.

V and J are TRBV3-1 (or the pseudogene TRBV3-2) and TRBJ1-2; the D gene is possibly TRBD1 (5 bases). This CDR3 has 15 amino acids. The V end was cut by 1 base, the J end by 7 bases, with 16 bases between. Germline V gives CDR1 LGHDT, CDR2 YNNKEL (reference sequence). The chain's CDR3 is CASSQGMGSRGGYTF. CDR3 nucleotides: TGTGCCAGCAGCCAAGGGATGGGGTCTAGGGGTGGCTACACCTTC.

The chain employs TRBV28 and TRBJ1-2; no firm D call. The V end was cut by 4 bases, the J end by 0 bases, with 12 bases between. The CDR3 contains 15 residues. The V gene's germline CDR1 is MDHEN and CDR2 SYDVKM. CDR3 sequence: CASSSGWPSNYGYTF. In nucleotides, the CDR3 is TGTGCCAGCAGTTCCGGGTGGCCCTCTAACTATGGCTACACCTTC.

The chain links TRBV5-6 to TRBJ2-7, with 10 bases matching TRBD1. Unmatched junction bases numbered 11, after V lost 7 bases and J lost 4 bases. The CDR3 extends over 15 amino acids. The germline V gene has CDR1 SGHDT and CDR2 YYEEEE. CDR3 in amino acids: CASCLWGQGLYEQYF. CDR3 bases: TGTGCCAGCTGCCTTTGGGGACAGGGGTTATACGAGCAGTACTTC.

CDR3 protein: CSVRVGEYEQYF. The DNA of the CDR3 is TGCAGCGTGAGGGTGGGAGAGTACGAGCAGTACTTC. The gene calls are TRBV29-1 and TRBJ2-7, with a tentative D call TRBD2 (5 bases). Trimming removed 6 bases from V and 4 bases from J, with 13 bases in between. Germline V CDR1 and CDR2: SQVTM, ANQGSEA. This CDR3 has 12 residues.